Listed below are T cell receptor beta chains from one sample, sequenced in a study of T cell clonotyping in hematopoietic cell transplantation. Generated by immunoSEQ multiplex PCR, the TCRdb table keeps only in-frame clones and is missing some. The sample includes tens of thousands of clones, around 83% seen only once; the top ten take about a quarter. The sequencing here drew on peripheral blood mononuclear cells, taken before stem cell transplant. Every receptor here comes from an older woman with acute myeloid leukemia. Some clones in this sample may be carry-over from other donors' samples. CDR3s include the opening cysteine and the closing phenylalanine or tryptophan. The D gene is left open where the match is weak. Expanded clones are given a class, and other clones once, few, many or no size at all.

>.|.|TRBV27|TRBJ2-6
TGTGCCAGCAGTTTTTTCCAGGCTGGGGCCAACGTCCTGACTTTC
CASSFFQAGANVLTF
>.|.|TRBV19|TRBJ1-2
TGTGCCAGTAGTATAGATCTCGGCTCAGGGTTACGCTATGGCTACACCTTC
CASSIDLGSGLRYGYTF
>.|few|TRBV2|TRBJ1-4
TGTGCCAGCAGTGAGGGCGGAGAGGCAAAACTGTTTTTT
CASSEGGEAKLFF
>.|.|TRBV5-4|TRBJ2-5
TGTGCCAGCAGCGGGCACGGGGAGACCCAGTACTTC
CASSGHGETQYF
>TRBD1|.|TRBV19|TRBJ2-5
TGTGCCAGTAGTATCCCCTCTCAGGGGGCAGGGGAGACCCAGTACTTC
CASSIPSQGAGETQYF
>.|.|TRBV6-5|TRBJ2-7
TGTGCCAGCAGTCGTACCGGCAGTACCTACGAGCAGTACTTC
CASSRTGSTYEQYF
>.|once|TRBV4-1|TRBJ1-3
TGCGCCAGCAGCCAAGGGTGGCAGGGAATCGCTGGAAACACCATATATTTT
CASSQGWQGIAGNTIYF
>TRBD1|.|TRBV6-1|TRBJ2-5
TGTGCCAGCAGCCTGACAGGGGTGGGAGAGACCCAGTACTTC
CASSLTGVGETQYF
>.|.|TRBV4-3|TRBJ2-2
TGCGCCAGCAGCCAAGTGGGGGGGGCGGGTACCGGGGAGCTGTTTTTT
CASSQVGGAGTGELFF
>.|.|TRBV5-6|TRBJ1-2
TGTGCCAGCAGCTTGGACAGGGCGTTCCCCGGCTACACCTTC
CASSLDRAFPGYTF
>TRBD1|.|TRBV2|TRBJ1-4
TGTGCCAGCAGGAGAGGTAGCCAGGGGGCACGGGCTAATGAAAAACTGTTTTTT
CASRRGSQGARANEKLFF
>.|once|TRBV5-6|TRBJ2-7
TGTGCCAGCAGCTCTAGCGGGACAGGGGTCAACGAGCAGTACTTC
CASSSSGTGVNEQYF
>.|.|TRBV20-1|TRBJ2-5
TGCAGTGCGTCGGTGCGGGAGTACTTC
CSASVREYF
>TRBD1|.|TRBV29-1|TRBJ1-3
TGCAGCGTTGACAGGGGGGGAAACACCATATATTTT
CSVDRGGNTIYF
>TRBD2|.|TRBV7-6|TRBJ2-5
TGTGCCAGCAGGGGGGGGGAGACCCAGTACTTC
CASRGGETQYF
>.|.|TRBV2|TRBJ1-2
TGTGCCAGCAGTCCTCGGACGGTTAACTATGGCTACACCTTC
CASSPRTVNYGYTF
>TRBD1|.|TRBV5-4|TRBJ2-5
TGTGCCAGCAGCACGGGACAGGGACAGACCCAGTACTTC
CASSTGQGQTQYF
>.|once|TRBV7-2|TRBJ2-3
TGTGCCAGCAGCTTCGGCAGTCGCACAGATACGCAGTATTTT
CASSFGSRTDTQYF
>.|.|TRBV27|TRBJ2-7
TGTGCCAGCAGTTTATCGGTTCAGGGCCCGGGGTACGAGCAGTACTTC
CASSLSVQGPGYEQYF
>.|.|TRBV19|TRBJ2-7
TGTGCCAGTAGTATAGCTGGCCCCGGCCCCTACGAGCAGTACTTC
CASSIAGPGPYEQYF
>.|.|TRBV7-2|TRBJ1-2
TGTGCCAGCAGCCCGCGGGCCGGGGGCTACACCTTC
CASSPRAGGYTF
>.|.|TRBV28|TRBJ2-3
TGTGCCAGCAGTTTAAACAGGGTTGCTAGGCACCACACAGATACGCAGTATTTT
CASSLNRVARHHTDTQYF